These 32 T cell receptor beta chains originate from one sample sequenced in a study of control samples from healthy donors and cancer patients. Clones were read by immunoSEQ multiplex PCR, and TCRdb kept only the in-frame ones, dropping some. The table shows 110,000 to 150,000 clones, with 89% occurring only once. Sequencing was done on a sample of blood. The receptors shown here come from a man aged 25 to 40 in good health.

This chain joins TRBV4-3 and TRBJ2-6, with D perhaps TRBD2 (5 bases). Germline values: CDR1 LGHNA, CDR2 YSLEER. This CDR3 is 16 amino acids long. Trimming left V 0 bases short and J 7 bases short, with 13 bases between. CDR3 sequence (DNA): TGCGCCAGCAGCCAAGAAATCCAGTCGGGAGCCAACGTCCTGACTTTC. It specifies CASSQEIQSGANVLTF.

This clone showed up just a few times. The gene calls are TRBV2 and TRBJ2-6, with TRBD1 matching over 11 bases. The V and J ends lost 5 bases and 1 base, in that order; junction bases with no gene match: 10. There are 19 residues in the CDR3. The germline CDR1 and CDR2 sequences are SNHLY and FYNNEI. The CDR3 here is CASSLPTGQGGSGANVLTF. The CDR3 nucleotides read TGTGCCAGCAGTCTCCCAACGGGACAGGGGGGGTCTGGGGCCAACGTCCTGACTTTC.

CDR3 region: CASSYRGLYEQYF. CDR3 coding DNA: TGTGCCAGCAGTTACCGTGGGTTATACGAGCAGTACTTC. The rearrangement joins TRBV6-5 to TRBJ2-7; D is unresolved. Between the trimmed V and J ends, which lost 2 bases and 4 bases, there was a span of 9 bases. The CDR3 contains 13 residues. The germline CDR1 and CDR2 sequences are MNHEY and SVGAGI.

This clone has a single count. The chain joins TRBV6-5 to TRBJ1-6; D is undetermined. This CDR3 has 13 amino acids. Germline CDR1 MNHEY, CDR2 SVGAGI. V lost 5 bases, J lost 7 bases, and 9 bases lay in between. In DNA form, the CDR3 reads TGTGCCAGCAGTCCGACCGCCAATTCACCCCTCCACTTT. Protein product: CASSPTANSPLHF.

The table lists this clone with a few counts. V gene TRBV11-2 combines with J gene TRBJ1-6, with TRBD1 matching 8 bases. The CDR3 covers 16 residues. The germline gives CDR1 SGHAT, CDR2 FQNNGV. V shed 2 bases and J 9 bases; nucleotides not matched to a gene: 9. The CDR3 nucleotides are TGTGCCAGCAGCTTATCAGGGGGCTTTTTGGGTTCACCCCTCCACTTT. It yields the protein CASSLSGGFLGSPLHF.

The chain has TRBV6-2 or TRBV6-3 and TRBJ1-5; D gene ambiguous. Germline CDR1 reads MNHEY; CDR2 reads SVGEGT. Trimming stripped 3 bases from V and 3 bases from J, with 9 bases between. The CDR3 spans 14 residues. The CDR3 bases are TGTGCCAGCAGTTATGGCCAGCTCAATCAGCCCCAGCATTTT. It translates to CASSYGQLNQPQHF.

J is TRBJ2-5 and V is TRBV19; 9 nucleotides line up with TRBD1. Germline CDR1 is LNHDA and CDR2 is SQIVND (reference sequence). The J segment lost 3 bases and the V segment lost 4 bases, leaving 6 bases of the junction unmatched. This CDR3 is 15 amino acids long. DNA of the CDR3: TGTGCCAGTAGTACCATACAGGGGGCGAAAGAGACCCAGTACTTC. This encodes CASSTIQGAKETQYF.

The chain links TRBV5-5 to TRBJ1-4; the D gene is possibly TRBD1 (5 bases). V gave up 5 bases and J gave up 2 bases, with 19 bases separating them. The germline V gene has CDR1 SGHKS and CDR2 YYEKEE (reference sequence). The CDR3 totals 17 residues. The CDR3 DNA reads as TGTGCCAGCAGTCGGGACCACTCAGCGGACACTAATGAAAAACTGTTTTTT. Residues: CASSRDHSADTNEKLFF.

The chain uses TRBV5-1 and TRBJ2-2; D unclear. Germline CDR1 and CDR2: SGHRS and YFSETQ. The CDR3 is 13 amino acids. Trimming removed 5 bases at V and 6 bases at J, with 11 bases between. The CDR3 bases are TGCGCCAGCAGTCCTGCCAAATCCGGGGAGCTGTTTTTT. Translated, it gives CASSPAKSGELFF.

This chain links TRBV5-1 with TRBJ2-5; the D gene could be TRBD1 or TRBD2 (5 bases each). Germline V lookup: CDR1 SGHRS, CDR2 YFSETQ. The V end lost 5 bases, the J end lost 3 bases, and 14 bases lay between the germline ends. The CDR3 has 14 amino acids. CDR3 nucleotides: TGCGCCAGCAGGGGGACGGCAAATGAAGAGACCCAGTACTTC. Amino acids: CASRGTANEETQYF.

The rearrangement joins TRBV2 to TRBJ1-5; the D is unclear. V was cut by 5 bases and J by 2 bases, with 10 bases left in between. In germline, CDR1 is SNHLY, CDR2 FYNNEI. The CDR3 is 14 residues long. The CDR3 sequence: CASSPRGGNQPQHF. CDR3 nucleotide sequence: TGTGCCAGCAGTCCGCGGGGTGGCAATCAGCCCCAGCATTTT.

V and J are TRBV12-3 or TRBV12-4 and TRBJ2-3; D uncertain. This CDR3 has 11 residues. Trimming stripped 4 bases from V and 6 bases from J, with 5 bases between. The CDR3 protein is CASSYGDTQYF. The CDR3 DNA reads as TGTGCCAGCAGTTATGGGGATACGCAGTATTTT.

This rearrangement joins TRBV2 to TRBJ2-7; D not certain. Germline V gives CDR1 SNHLY, CDR2 FYNNEI. V was pared by 7 bases and J by 3 bases, with 10 bases between. The CDR3 is 12 amino acids. In DNA, the CDR3 is TGTGCCAGCAAGTTTGATGGCTACGAGCAGTACTTC. It is translated as CASKFDGYEQYF. Combining the CDR3 with reference TRBV2 and TRBJ2-7 gives the whole variable domain EPEVTQTPSHQVTQMGQEVILRCVPISNHLYFYWYRQILGQKVEFLVSFYNNEISEKSEIFDDQFSVERPDGSNFTLKIRSTKLEDSAMYFCASKFDGYEQYFGPGTRLTVT.

The gene calls are TRBV6-2 or TRBV6-3 and TRBJ2-7, with TRBD1 matching 9 bases. Germline CDR1 and CDR2: MNHEY and SVGEGT. V shed 2 bases, J shed 1 base, and the junction held 6 bases outside the gene matches. The CDR3 has 16 amino acids. The CDR3 nucleotides read TGTGCCAGCAGTTACGACCGGGACAGGGAATCCTACGAGCAGTACTTC. This translates into CASSYDRDRESYEQYF.

The chain carries TRBV7-6 and TRBJ2-2; TRBD1 agrees at 9 bases. The germline V gene encodes CDR1 SGHVS and CDR2 FNYEAQ. There are 15 residues in the CDR3. The V gene end was trimmed by 3 bases and the J gene end by 7 bases; junction bases not matched to a gene: 6. The CDR3 DNA reads TGTGCCAGCAGCTTTTCGGGACAGGGTTTCGGGGAGCTGTTTTTT. Its translation: CASSFSGQGFGELFF.

V and J are TRBV4-3 and TRBJ2-7, with 13 bases that match TRBD2. Trimming removed 4 bases from V and 4 bases from J; junction bases left unmatched: 7. Germline-derived CDR1 and CDR2 are LGHNA and YSLEER. The CDR3 length is 16 residues. As DNA, the CDR3 is TGCGCCAGCAGCCGCGGACTAGCGGGAGAAGGGTACGAGCAGTACTTC. Amino acids: CASSRGLAGEGYEQYF.

This chain connects TRBV11-3 to TRBJ2-3; 9 bases line up with TRBD2. CDR3 size: 17 residues. The germline V gene has CDR1 SGHNT and CDR2 YENEEA. Germline trimming cut 5 bases from V and 5 bases from J; bases unmatched to any gene: 14. This CDR3 reads CASSPGSASGNVDTQYF. In DNA form, the CDR3 reads TGTGCCAGCAGCCCGGGGTCGGCTAGCGGGAACGTAGATACGCAGTATTTT. The whole variable domain, filled in from reference TRBV11-3 and TRBJ2-3, reads EAGVVQSPRYKIIEKKQPVAFWCNPISGHNTLYWYLQNLGQGPELLIRYENEEAVDDSQLPKDRFSAERLKGVDSTLKIQPAELGDSAVYLCASSPGSASGNVDTQYFGPGTRLTVL.

The gene calls are TRBV7-3 and TRBJ1-1, with 7 bases that match TRBD1. This CDR3 has 13 residues. CDR1 and CDR2 (germline): SGHTA, FQGTGA. V shed 6 bases, J shed 2 bases, and the junction held 3 bases outside the gene matches. As DNA, the CDR3 is TGTGCCAGCAGTTGGGACAGAAACACTGAAGCTTTCTTT. Protein sequence: CASSWDRNTEAFF.

The rearrangement joins TRBV5-4 to TRBJ2-3; D may be TRBD2 (6 bases). This CDR3 has 16 residues. Germline loops: CDR1 SGHNT, CDR2 YYREEE (reference sequence). Trimming removed 5 bases at V and 0 bases at J, with 16 bases between. The CDR3 sequence: CASRALRGGSTDTQYF. The CDR3 region has the DNA TGTGCCAGCAGAGCCCTGCGGGGCGGGAGCACAGATACGCAGTATTTT.

J is TRBJ1-6 and V is TRBV7-3, with a possible D match to TRBD1 (5 bases). The CDR3 contains 16 residues. V dropped 1 base and J dropped 10 bases, with 17 bases sitting between them. Germline-derived CDR1 and CDR2 are SGHTA and FQGTGA. CDR3 bases: TGTGCCAGCAGCTTAAACCCCGGGACTGCTGGCTCACCCCTCCACTTT. It yields the protein CASSLNPGTAGSPLHF.

The chain recombines TRBV5-1 with TRBJ1-3, with D unresolved. The germline V gene has CDR1 SGHRS and CDR2 YFSETQ. There are 14 residues in the CDR3. Trimming took off 2 bases at V and 2 bases at J, with 8 bases between the two ends. CDR3 amino acids: CASSLGTAGNTIYF. Here the CDR3 DNA reads TGCGCCAGCAGCTTAGGCACAGCTGGAAACACCATATATTTT.

The V call is TRBV4-2, the J call TRBJ2-7; D might be TRBD1 or TRBD2, each matching 5 bases. CDR1 and CDR2 from the germline V gene are LGHNA and YNFKEQ. V shed 2 bases and J shed 2 bases, with 10 bases lying between them. The CDR3 sequence is 14 residues long. The CDR3 DNA follows: TGTGCCAGCAGCCAACGGGACGGAACCTACGAGCAGTACTTC. It translates to CASSQRDGTYEQYF.

The chain carries TRBV12-3 or TRBV12-4 and TRBJ2-7, with D possibly TRBD2 on 5 matching bases. CDR3 length: 12 residues. The germline V and J ends were trimmed by 8 bases and 3 bases, with 11 bases remaining between them. CDR3 sequence reads: CASELGFYEQYF. CDR3 bases: TGTGCCAGCGAACTAGGGTTCTACGAGCAGTACTTC.

The rearrangement joins TRBV24-1 to TRBJ1-4; D perhaps matches TRBD1 (5 bases). The CDR3 sequence is 14 residues long. CDR1 and CDR2 from the germline V gene are KGHDR and SFDVKD. Between the trimmed V and J ends, which lost 2 bases and 8 bases, there was a span of 11 bases. The CDR3 DNA is TGTGCCACCAGTGATTCCCAGGCAGGGGAAAAACTGTTTTTT. It specifies CATSDSQAGEKLFF.

The V and J genes are TRBV29-1 and TRBJ1-2; the D is unclear. The CDR3 runs to 13 residues. Trimming took 8 bases from V and 4 from J, leaving 17 bases between them. CDR1 is SQVTM, CDR2 ANQGSEA, per germline. For the CDR3, the DNA is TGCAGCTTCCTGAGGATCACTGGCTATGGCTACACCTTC. Its protein product is CSFLRITGYGYTF.

This clone showed up just a few times. DNA for the CDR3: TGTGCCAGCAGGGGGGGGTCCGGGCCGCGGTGGGGCACAGATACGCAGTATTTT. It yields the protein CASRGGSGPRWGTDTQYF. The chain joins TRBV21-1 to TRBJ2-3; TRBD2 was called by the table and not checked on the DNA. TRBV21-1 is shown as a pseudogene. The CDR3 totals 18 residues.

The chain has TRBV14 and TRBJ2-7, with a tentative D call TRBD1 (6 bases). Germline loops: CDR1 SGHDN, CDR2 FVKESK. The CDR3 covers 16 residues. V shed 0 bases and J shed 2 bases, with 14 bases lying between them. The chain's CDR3 is CASSQEGAIGAYEQYF. The CDR3 region has the DNA TGTGCCAGCAGCCAAGAGGGGGCAATTGGAGCCTACGAGCAGTACTTC.

The chain employs TRBV27 and TRBJ1-1; weak D call: TRBD1 (5 bases). Trimming shortened V by 6 bases and J by 6 bases, and 14 bases separated the two germline ends. There are 13 residues in the CDR3. Per germline, CDR1 MNHEY and CDR2 SMNVEV (reference sequence). CDR3 nucleotides: TGTGCCAGCAGGAGAGGGGATTCGTCTGAAGCTTTCTTT. It encodes CASRRGDSSEAFF.

V gene TRBV24-1 combines with J gene TRBJ1-1; TRBD1 matches at 9 bases. V lost 5 bases, J lost 1 base, and 4 bases stayed unmatched. Germline V CDR1 and CDR2: KGHDR, SFDVKD. The CDR3 length is 15 residues. DNA of the CDR3: TGTGCCACCAGTGGGGGGGGACAGGGGAACACTGAAGCTTTCTTT. It specifies CATSGGGQGNTEAFF.

This clone showed up just once. The V gene is TRBV7-2, the J gene TRBJ2-7, with D perhaps assigned TRBD1 or TRBD2 (5 bases each). Trimming pared 5 bases from V and 9 bases from J, leaving 26 bases between. The CDR3 is made up of 16 amino acids. The germline gives CDR1 SGHTA, CDR2 FQGNSA. CDR3 DNA sequence: TGTGCCAGCAGCCCCGGGCTGGGGGAACCAGTAAAGGTGCAGTACTTC. It encodes CASSPGLGEPVKVQYF.

CDR3 in amino acids: CASSFSYSTEAFF. The CDR3 coding sequence is TGTGCCAGCAGTTTTAGTTATTCCACTGAAGCTTTCTTT. J is TRBJ1-1 and V is TRBV27; the D is unclear. Germline lookup yields CDR1 MNHEY and CDR2 SMNVEV (reference sequence). V was trimmed by 3 bases and J by 4 bases, leaving 9 bases between them. CDR3 length equals 13 residues.

V is TRBV6-5 and J is TRBJ1-6; D is ambiguous. Germline V gene lookup returns CDR1 MNHEY and CDR2 SVGAGI. Trimming stripped 4 bases from V and 11 bases from J, with 9 bases between. The CDR3 covers 12 residues. CDR3 residues: CASSSPGTPLHF. DNA for the CDR3: TGTGCCAGCAGTTCCCCGGGGACACCCCTCCACTTT.